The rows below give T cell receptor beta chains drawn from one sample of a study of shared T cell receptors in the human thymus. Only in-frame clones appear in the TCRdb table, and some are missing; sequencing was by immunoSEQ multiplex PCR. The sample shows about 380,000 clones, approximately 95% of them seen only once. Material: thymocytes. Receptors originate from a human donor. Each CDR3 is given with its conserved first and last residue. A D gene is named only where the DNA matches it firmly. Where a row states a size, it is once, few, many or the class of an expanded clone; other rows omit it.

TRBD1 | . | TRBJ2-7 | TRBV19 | TGTGCCGTCTTGGACAGGGGAATCAACGAGCAGTACTTC | CAVLDRGINEQYF
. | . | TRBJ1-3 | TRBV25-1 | TGTGCCAGCAGTGTCCCCCGGCAGGACTCTGGAAACACCATATATTTT | CASSVPRQDSGNTIYF
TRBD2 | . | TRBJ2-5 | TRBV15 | TGTGCCACCAGCAGAGCGGCGAGGGAGGGCCTGGGAGAGACCCAGTACTTC | CATSRAAREGLGETQYF
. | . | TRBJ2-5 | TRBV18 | TGTGCCAGCTCACCGTCTCAGGGGTGCCAAGAGACCCAGTACTTC | CASSPSQGCQETQYF
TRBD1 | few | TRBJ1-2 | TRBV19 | TGTGCCAGTAGTATAGCCCCAGGGGGAGGCTATGGCTACACCTTC | CASSIAPGGGYGYTF
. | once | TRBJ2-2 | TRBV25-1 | TGTGCCAGCAGTGAATATACCAGGGCTAGGGCCGGGGAGCTGTTTTTT | CASSEYTRARAGELFF
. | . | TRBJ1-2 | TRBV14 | TGTGCCAGCAGCTCCCGCGGGGGTGGCTACACCTTC | CASSSRGGGYTF
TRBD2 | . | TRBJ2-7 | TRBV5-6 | TGTGCCAGCAGCCCCAGCGGGATTCGGATCTACGAGCAGTACTTC | CASSPSGIRIYEQYF
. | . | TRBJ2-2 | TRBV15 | TGTGCCACCAGCAGAGATGGGGAAAACAAAAACACCGGGGAGCTGTTTTTT | CATSRDGENKNTGELFF
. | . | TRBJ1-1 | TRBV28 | TGTGCCAGCATTAGGGGGACTGAAGCTTTCTTT | CASIRGTEAFF
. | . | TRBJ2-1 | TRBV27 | TGTGCCAGCAGTCACCGGGAAAACCACAATGAGCAGTTCTTC | CASSHRENHNEQFF
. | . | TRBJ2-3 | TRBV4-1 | TGCGCCAGCAGCCATAGGGCGGGCACAGATACGCAGTATTTT | CASSHRAGTDTQYF
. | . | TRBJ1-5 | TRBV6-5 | TGTGCCAGCAGTTACCCAAGTGGGCCCCAGCATTTT | CASSYPSGPQHF
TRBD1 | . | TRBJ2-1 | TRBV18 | TGTGCCAGCTCACCCCCCGGGACAGGGGGCTACAATGAGCAGTTCTTC | CASSPPGTGGYNEQFF
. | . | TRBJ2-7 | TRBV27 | TGTGCCAGCAGTTCCAGCGGTATCTCCTACGAGCAGTACTTC | CASSSSGISYEQYF
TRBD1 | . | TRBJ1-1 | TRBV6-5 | TGTGCCAGCAGTCACAGGGGGTGGGGCACTGAAGCTTTCTTT | CASSHRGWGTEAFF
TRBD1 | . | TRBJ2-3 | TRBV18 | TGTGCCAGCTCACCACCCCTCAGGGGGCCGAGGGTAGATACGCAGTATTTT | CASSPPLRGPRVDTQYF
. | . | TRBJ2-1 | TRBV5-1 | TGCGCCAGCAGCTTAGGAGCGGAGCAGTTCTTC | CASSLGAEQFF
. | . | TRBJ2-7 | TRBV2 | TGTGCCAGCAGTGTCAACTACTCCTACGAGCAGTACTTC | CASSVNYSYEQYF
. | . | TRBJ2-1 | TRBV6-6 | TGTGCCAGCAGTTCCCGACCAACTGCTTACAATGAGCAGTTCTTC | CASSSRPTAYNEQFF
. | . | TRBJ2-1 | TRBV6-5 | TGTGCCAGCAGTTACTCTTACCACCATGGGGTTGAGCAGTTCTTC | CASSYSYHHGVEQFF
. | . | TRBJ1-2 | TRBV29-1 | TGCAGCGTTCGACCCTTTGGCAGGAGGGCCTATGGCTACACCTTC | CSVRPFGRRAYGYTF